The clone carrying this TCR beta chain showed up many times. Its antigen is unknown. The source of the sample is a study of T cells after yellow fever vaccination. Study results and caveats: Subsequent to the booster, the majority of primary-vaccination clones reappeared (approximately 95% CD4, 88% CD8).

The CDR3 totals 14 residues. Trimming at V came to 6 bases and at J to 4 bases, leaving 7 bases not matched to a gene. Germline V gene lookup returns CDR1 ENHRY and CDR2 SYGVKD. TCRdb reprocessed the 5' RACE reads via MiXCR and lists one record per CDR3 protein. The sample consists of 100,000 to 150,000 distinct CDR3 sequences, nearly 7.5% of them appearing once. This chain links TRBV10-3 with TRBJ2-7; 9 bases line up with TRBD1. The sequence derives from a young man who received the YFV17D yellow fever vaccine. Sequenced material: CD4+ T cells sorted from PBMCs, taken about 10 days after the first yellow fever vaccination. CDR3 protein: CAISPWTGAYEQYF. As DNA, the CDR3 is TGTGCCATCAGCCCCTGGACAGGGGCGTACGAGCAGTACTTC.